These 22 T cell receptor beta chains were all obtained from the same sample, sequenced in a study of blood T cells in healthy people across ages. A second roughly 6 to 11 cycle PCR used barcoded and J-beta primers. One entry per CDR3 protein results from TCRdb running MiXCR on the 5' RACE reads. The table includes some 730,000 distinct CDR3 sequences, approximately 22% detected once. The source material was blood. The receptors here all came from a man aged 65 to 79 in good health.

The rearrangement joins TRBV29-1 to TRBJ1-2; weak D call: TRBD1 (5 bases). The CDR3 contains 13 residues. Deletions cut 1 base from V and 3 bases from J, with 9 bases between. Germline V gene data show CDR1 as SQVTM and CDR2 as ANQGSEA. CDR3 protein: CSVEGGDYYGYTF. CDR3 in DNA: TGCAGCGTTGAAGGGGGGGACTACTATGGCTACACCTTC.

In nucleotides, the CDR3 is TGTGCCTGGAGGCCAGGGGGGTCCTACAATGAGCAGTTCTTC. It specifies CAWRPGGSYNEQFF. This chain uses TRBV30 with TRBJ2-7; possible D gene TRBD1, 7 bases. The J call may be wrong; the DNA end is better matched by TRBJ2-1. The germline CDR1 and CDR2 sequences are GTSNPN and SVGIG (reference sequence). The CDR3 runs to 14 residues.

This clonotype was observed a few times. The chain carries TRBV6-5 and TRBJ2-3, with 7 bases matching TRBD2. The CDR3 length is 15 residues. The trim removed 5 bases at V and 4 bases at J, leaving 9 bases unmatched. Germline V lookup: CDR1 MNHEY, CDR2 SVGAGI. CDR3 nucleotide sequence: TGTGCCAGCAGTCCCCCTAAAGGGAGGGCAGATACGCAGTATTTT. Protein sequence: CASSPPKGRADTQYF.

V gene TRBV5-1 combines with J gene TRBJ2-3, with D maybe TRBD2 (5 bases). Trimming left V 4 bases short and J 7 bases short, with 13 bases between. Germline V CDR1 and CDR2: SGHRS, YFSETQ. This CDR3 is 13 amino acids long. For the CDR3, the DNA is TGCGCCAGCAGCCGGGATGTCTTAAATACGCAGTATTTT. Translation: CASSRDVLNTQYF.

The V gene is TRBV7-2, the J gene TRBJ2-1; D gene uncertain. Germline CDR1 SGHTA, CDR2 FQGNSA. The CDR3 is 11 amino acids. V lost 7 bases and J lost 7, with 8 bases in between. CDR3 protein: CASTLRNEQFF. As DNA, the CDR3 is TGTGCCAGCACCCTTAGAAATGAGCAGTTCTTC.

The V call is TRBV11-2, the J call TRBJ2-3; 8 bases align to TRBD1. CDR1 and CDR2 from the germline V gene are SGHAT and FQNNGV. This CDR3 has 15 residues. V was pared by 5 bases and J by 1 base, with 5 bases of the junction left unmatched. DNA for the CDR3: TGTGCCAGCAGCCCCCCGGGACAGGGCACAGATACGCAGTATTTT. It specifies CASSPPGQGTDTQYF.

The genes are TRBV6-6 and TRBJ2-5, with D maybe TRBD2 (5 bases). With the DNA end fitting TRBJ2-7 better, the J assignment may be wrong. Germline lookup yields CDR1 MNHNY and CDR2 SVGAGI (reference sequence). This CDR3 is 14 amino acids long. CDR3 coding DNA: TGTGCCAGCAGTTCCCGGAGCGGAGGTTACGAGCAGTACGTC. Protein: CASSSRSGGYEQYV.

The rearrangement links TRBV10-3 to TRBJ2-1; the match to TRBD2 covers 10 bases. CDR3 length equals 17 residues. With 0 bases clipped from V and 6 bases from J, the junction kept 8 bases outside the gene matches. Germline V gene lookup returns CDR1 ENHRY and CDR2 SYGVKD. The CDR3 nucleotides are TGTGCCATCAGTGAGTCCTTAGGGCTAGCGGGAGTCAATGAGCAGTTCTTC. Its protein is CAISESLGLAGVNEQFF.

The rearrangement uses TRBV5-1 and TRBJ2-6; unclear D gene. The CDR3 covers 14 residues. Deletions cut 3 bases from V and 1 base from J, with 5 bases between. Germline CDR1 SGHRS, CDR2 YFSETQ. The CDR3 DNA follows: TGCGCCAGCAGCTGGGATTCTGGGGCCAACGTCCTGACTTTC. This encodes CASSWDSGANVLTF. The variable domain in full, completed from reference TRBV5-1 and TRBJ2-6, reads KAGVTQTPRYLIKTRGQQVTLSCSPISGHRSVSWYQQTPGQGLQFLFEYFSETQRNKGNFPGRFSGRQFSNSRSEMNVSTLELGDSALYLCASSWDSGANVLTFGAGSRLTVL.

This clonotype was observed a single time. The gene calls are TRBV6-5 and TRBJ1-1, with D uncertain. Germline-derived CDR1 and CDR2 are MNHEY and SVGAGI. The CDR3 totals 11 residues. With 8 bases removed from V and 5 bases from J, the gap between germline ends came to 9 bases. The CDR3 DNA reads as TGTGCCAGCTGGAGAGAGACTGAAGCTTTCTTT. Translation gives CASWRETEAFF.

This clonotype has a handful of counts. The chain couples TRBV6-1 to TRBJ1-1, with D possibly being TRBD1 (6 bases). This CDR3 has 17 residues. Trimming left V 4 bases short and J 5 bases short, with 23 bases between. Germline CDR1 MNHNS, CDR2 SASEGT. In nucleotides, the CDR3 is TGTGCCAGCAGTGCCCCCGGACAGCGGACTACGCGGACTGAAGCTTTCTTT. It is translated as CASSAPGQRTTRTEAFF.

The chain joins TRBV20-1 to TRBJ2-1; 7 nucleotides line up with TRBD2. Germline V gene sequence: CDR1 DFQATT, CDR2 SNEGSKA (reference sequence). The CDR3 loop spans 15 amino acids. V lost 1 base, J lost 5 bases, and 8 bases stayed unmatched. The CDR3 reads CSARGGGGVNNEQFF. The CDR3 nucleotides read TGCAGTGCTAGAGGGGGGGGTGGGGTTAACAATGAGCAGTTCTTC.

This clonotype has only a few counts. The chain links TRBV11-2 to TRBJ2-5; tentative D call: TRBD1 (5 bases). CDR3 length: 13 residues. Trimming cost V 5 bases and J 7 bases, with 14 bases left between them. Looked up from germline, CDR1 is SGHAT and CDR2 is FQNNGV. DNA for the CDR3: TGTGCCAGCAGCACAGGAACCACGAGGACCCAGTACTTC. Its translation: CASSTGTTRTQYF.

V gene TRBV10-3 combines with J gene TRBJ2-3, with TRBD1 matching 12 bases. The CDR3 contains 16 residues. The V gene end was trimmed by 7 bases and the J gene end by 3 bases; junction bases not matched to a gene: 8. Germline V gene data show CDR1 as ENHRY and CDR2 as SYGVKD. CDR3 nucleotide sequence: TGTGCCATCAACCGGGACAGGGGGCTTGTGACAGATACGCAGTATTTT. As protein: CAINRDRGLVTDTQYF.

There are a few counts of this clonotype. This chain uses TRBV3-1 with TRBJ2-3; 13 bases agree with TRBD2. The CDR3 covers 18 residues. Looked up from germline, CDR1 is LGHDT and CDR2 is YNNKEL (reference sequence). J gave up 0 bases and V 4 bases, and 7 bases lay outside the gene matches. CDR3 amino acids: CASSLPGLAGTSTDTQYF. The CDR3 nucleotides read TGTGCCAGCAGCCTCCCGGGACTAGCGGGGACTAGCACAGATACGCAGTATTTT.

This clonotype was seen a handful of times. The J gene is TRBJ2-7, the V gene TRBV5-1; TRBD2 matches 10 bases. Germline V CDR1 and CDR2: SGHRS, YFSETQ. After removal of 0 bases from V and 2 bases from J, the junction contained 5 bases not matched to a gene. CDR3 length equals 16 residues. CDR3 nucleotide sequence: TGCGCCAGCAGCTTGGTTAGCGGGGGGTCAACCTACGAGCAGTACTTC. This encodes CASSLVSGGSTYEQYF.

J is TRBJ2-5 and V is TRBV18; tentatively, D is TRBD2 (5 bases). The DNA end is more similar to TRBJ2-7, so the J call may be wrong. There are 16 residues in the CDR3. Per germline, CDR1 KGHSH and CDR2 LQKENI. CDR3 sequence (DNA): TGTGCCAGCTCACCACGTTCTCAGAGGGTGGGCCACGAGCAGTACTTC. This encodes CASSPRSQRVGHEQYF.

V usage is TRBV15 and J usage is TRBJ2-5, with a weak D call TRBD2 (6 bases). There are 15 residues in the CDR3. Trimming removed 1 base at V and 4 bases at J, with 13 bases between. Germline V gives CDR1 LNHNV, CDR2 YYDKDF (reference sequence). CDR3 amino acids: CATSRGTGTSETQYF. In DNA form, the CDR3 reads TGTGCCACCAGCAGAGGTACCGGGACTTCAGAGACCCAGTACTTC. Full variable domain (outside the CDR3, taken from reference TRBV15 and TRBJ2-5): DAMVIQNPRYQVTQFGKPVTLSCSQTLNHNVMYWYQQKSSQAPKLLFHYYDKDFNNEADTPDNFQSRRPNTSFCFLDIRSPGLGDTAMYLCATSRGTGTSETQYFGPGTRLLVL.

CDR3 DNA: TGTGCCAGCAGTTTATCGTCTAGCGGGAGTGGGGAGACCCAGTACTTC. Translated, it gives CASSLSSSGSGETQYF. The chain combines TRBV27 with TRBJ2-1; 10 nucleotides line up with TRBD2. The closer fit of TRBJ2-5 to the DNA end suggests the J call may be wrong. The CDR3 spans 16 residues. Germline CDR1 is MNHEY and CDR2 is SMNVEV (reference sequence).

This clonotype was detected ten times or more. The chain links TRBV25-1 to TRBJ1-1; D unresolved. V lost 6 bases and J 2 bases, leaving 7 bases between the germline ends. The germline V gene has CDR1 MGHDK and CDR2 SYGVNS. There are 12 residues in the CDR3. CDR3 sequence: CASSEINTEAFF. The CDR3 nucleotides read TGTGCCAGCAGCGAAATTAACACTGAAGCTTTCTTT.

This clonotype was seen more than once but under ten times. The genes are TRBV5-1 and TRBJ1-1; D unclear. The germline V gene encodes CDR1 SGHRS and CDR2 YFSETQ. The CDR3 is made up of 16 amino acids. The V gene lost 0 bases and the J gene lost 0 bases, with 12 bases spanning the gap. The CDR3 spells CASSLVGPLVNTEAFF. The CDR3 nucleotides read TGCGCCAGCAGCTTGGTTGGTCCGTTGGTGAACACTGAAGCTTTCTTT.

V gene TRBV5-1 combines with J gene TRBJ2-7, with D possibly matching TRBD2 (6 bases). Germline lookup yields CDR1 SGHRS and CDR2 YFSETQ. V shed 4 bases and J shed 3 bases, with 17 bases lying between them. The CDR3 covers 15 residues. The CDR3 DNA reads TGCGCCAGCAGCCCCGGTGCTTGGGACTTCTACGAGCAGTACTTC. Translated: CASSPGAWDFYEQYF.